This TCR beta chain emerged from a study of blood T cell repertoires in COVID-19. Across the study: Researchers got acute and convalescent COVID-19 samples from the United States, Italy and Spain. The cDNA or gDNA used as material had been derived from T cells, B-cell-depleted T cells, or PBMCs.

Clones were sequenced by immunoSEQ multiplex PCR, and TCRdb holds only the in-frame ones, with some missing. The sample has approximately 150,000 clones; approximately 80% are singletons. The length of the CDR3 is 12 residues. Deletions cut 7 bases from V and 7 bases from J, with 11 bases between. The V gene's germline CDR1 is LNHDA and CDR2 SQIVND (reference sequence). This clonotype was obtained from a man between 45 and 60 years old who had recovered from COVID-19. The sequenced sample consisted of PBMCs or T cells enriched from blood (not recorded which). The genes are TRBV19 and TRBJ2-1; a weak D match, TRBD1 (6 bases). The CDR3: CASTPGTNEQFF. CDR3 nucleotide sequence: TGTGCCAGTACTCCCGGGACAAATGAGCAGTTCTTC.